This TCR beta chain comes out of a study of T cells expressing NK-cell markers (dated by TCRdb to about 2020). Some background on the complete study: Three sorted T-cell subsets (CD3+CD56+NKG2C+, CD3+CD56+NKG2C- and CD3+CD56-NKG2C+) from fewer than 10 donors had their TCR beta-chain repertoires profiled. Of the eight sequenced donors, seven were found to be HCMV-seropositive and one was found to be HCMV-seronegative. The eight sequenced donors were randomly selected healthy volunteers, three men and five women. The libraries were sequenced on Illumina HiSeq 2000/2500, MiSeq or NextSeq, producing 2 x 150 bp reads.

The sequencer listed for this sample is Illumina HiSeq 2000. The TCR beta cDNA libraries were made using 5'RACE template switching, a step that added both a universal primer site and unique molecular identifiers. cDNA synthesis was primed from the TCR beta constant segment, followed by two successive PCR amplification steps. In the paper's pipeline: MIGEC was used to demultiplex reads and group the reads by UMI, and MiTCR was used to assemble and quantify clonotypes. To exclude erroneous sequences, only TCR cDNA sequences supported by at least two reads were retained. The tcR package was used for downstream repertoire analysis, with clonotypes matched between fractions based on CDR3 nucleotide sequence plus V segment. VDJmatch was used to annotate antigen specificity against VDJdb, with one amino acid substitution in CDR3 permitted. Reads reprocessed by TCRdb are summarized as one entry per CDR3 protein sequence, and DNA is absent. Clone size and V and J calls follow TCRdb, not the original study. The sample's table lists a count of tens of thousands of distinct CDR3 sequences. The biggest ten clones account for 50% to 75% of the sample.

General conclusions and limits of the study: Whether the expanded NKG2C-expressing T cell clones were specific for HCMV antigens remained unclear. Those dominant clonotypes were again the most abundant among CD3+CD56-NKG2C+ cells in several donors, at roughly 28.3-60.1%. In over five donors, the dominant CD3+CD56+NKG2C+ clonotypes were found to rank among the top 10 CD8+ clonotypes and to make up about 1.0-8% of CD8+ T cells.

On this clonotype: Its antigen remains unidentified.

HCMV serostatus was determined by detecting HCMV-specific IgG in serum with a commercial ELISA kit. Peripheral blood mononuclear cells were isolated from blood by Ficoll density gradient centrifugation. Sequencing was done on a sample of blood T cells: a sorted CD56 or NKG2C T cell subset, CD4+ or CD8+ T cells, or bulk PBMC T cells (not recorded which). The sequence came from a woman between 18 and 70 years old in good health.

The CDR3 protein: CASSHKVGQPQHF. The chain employs TRBV27 and TRBJ1-5. From its cysteine to its phenylalanine, the CDR3 spans 13 amino acids. No DNA is given. Sequences MNHEY (CDR1) and SMNVEV (CDR2) are obtained from the germline V gene (reference sequence).